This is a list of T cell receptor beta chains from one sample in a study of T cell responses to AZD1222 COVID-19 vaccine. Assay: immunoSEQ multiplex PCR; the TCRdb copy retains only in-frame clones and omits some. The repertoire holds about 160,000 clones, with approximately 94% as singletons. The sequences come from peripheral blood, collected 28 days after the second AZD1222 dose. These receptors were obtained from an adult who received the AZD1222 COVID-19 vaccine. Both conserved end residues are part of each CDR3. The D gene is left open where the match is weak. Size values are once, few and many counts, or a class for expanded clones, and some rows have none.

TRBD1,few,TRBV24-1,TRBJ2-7,TGTGCCACCAGTGATTCCGGGACAGGGGGCTACGAGCAGTACTTC,CATSDSGTGGYEQYF
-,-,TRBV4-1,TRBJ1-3,TGCGCCAGCAGCCCGTCGTGGGGGACCCAATCCACCATATATTTT,CASSPSWGTQSTIYF
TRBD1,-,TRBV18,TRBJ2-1,TGTGCCAGCTCACCAGGGGACAGGAGCTATGGGAATGAGCAGTTCTTC,CASSPGDRSYGNEQFF
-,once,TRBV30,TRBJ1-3,TGTGCCTGGAGCCCCGAGCCCGGGTCCCCTAGGGACACCATATATTTT,CAWSPEPGSPRDTIYF
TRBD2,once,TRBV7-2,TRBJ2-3,TGTGCCAGCAGCTATAGACTAGCGAGAGCCGATACGCAGTATTTT,CASSYRLARADTQYF
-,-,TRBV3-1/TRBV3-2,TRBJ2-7,TGTGCCAGCAGCTTTTTACGGTACGAGCAGTACTTC,CASSFLRYEQYF
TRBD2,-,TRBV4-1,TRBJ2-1,TGCGCCAGCAGCCAAGGACTAGCGGGAGGGTTCTCCTACAATGAGCAGTTCTTC,CASSQGLAGGFSYNEQFF
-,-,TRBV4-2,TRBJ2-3,TGTGCCAGCAGCTCCCCGGGCACAGGGACAGATACGCAGTATTTT,CASSSPGTGTDTQYF
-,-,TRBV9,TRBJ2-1,TGTGCCAGCAGCGTAGGCTTCGGGCAGTACAATGAGCAGTTCTTC,CASSVGFGQYNEQFF
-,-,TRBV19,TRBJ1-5,TGTGCCAGTAAGGGTTGGGCCAATCAGCCCCAGCATTTT,CASKGWANQPQHF
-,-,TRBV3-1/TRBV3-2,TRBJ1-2,TGTGCCAGCAGCCCTAGATGGGTTAGGGACGCCGAGGAAGGTGGCTACACCTTC,CASSPRWVRDAEEGGYTF
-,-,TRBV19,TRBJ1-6,TGTGCCAGTAGTATATCTCAGGGGTCTTCACCCCTCCACTTT,CASSISQGSSPLHF
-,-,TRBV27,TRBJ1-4,TGTGCCAGCAATCCCCCCTGGAAACTGTTTTTT,CASNPPWKLFF
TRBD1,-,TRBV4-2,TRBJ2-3,TGTGCCAGCAGCCATACGGACAGGGAGTTTACAGATACGCAGTATTTT,CASSHTDREFTDTQYF
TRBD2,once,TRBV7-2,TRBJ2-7,TGTGCCAGCAGCTCCCTGGTCGGGAGGGCCCAGTACGAGCAGTACTTC,CASSSLVGRAQYEQYF
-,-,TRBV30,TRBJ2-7,TGTGCCTGGAGTTCCGGGAGCTACGAGCAGTACTTC,CAWSSGSYEQYF
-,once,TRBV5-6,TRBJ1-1,TGTGCCAGCAGCTTGATGGAGACAAGTAAGAACACTGAAGCTTTCTTT,CASSLMETSKNTEAFF
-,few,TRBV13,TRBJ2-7,TGTGCCAGCAGCTCCTCCGTTTTTGGTGACTCCTACGAGCAGTACTTC,CASSSSVFGDSYEQYF
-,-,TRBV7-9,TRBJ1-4,TGTGCCAGCAGCCGACTGGACAGCTATGAAAAACTGTTTTTT,CASSRLDSYEKLFF
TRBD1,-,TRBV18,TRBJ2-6,TGTGCCAGCTCTGGACAGGGAGCAAGCTCTGGGGCCAACGTCCTGACTTTC,CASSGQGASSGANVLTF